This record covers a single TCR beta chain. As yet, its antigen is unknown. With a much larger clone just one base away, this may be a read error. Libraries were prepared by immunoSEQ multiplex PCR; TCRdb keeps only in-frame clonotypes and omits some of them. The profile shows about 120,000 clones, roughly 80% of them singletons. The data belong to a study of radiotherapy plus CTLA-4 blockade in lung cancer. Study context: With 31% of patients having disease control, objective responses were seen in less than 20%.

Study-wide findings and caveats: Strongest reported response predictors: early blood clone changes and post-radiation interferon-beta.

Germline CDR1 reads LGHNA; CDR2 reads YNFKEQ. The CDR3 totals 16 residues. After removal of 0 bases from V and 7 bases from J, the junction contained 8 bases not matched to a gene. This chain connects TRBV4-2 to TRBJ2-4; TRBD2 aligns across 8 bases. The sequence was collected from a human donor with non-small cell lung cancer who had a partial response to radiotherapy plus ipilimumab. This material consisted of peripheral blood, taken from a patient treated with radiotherapy plus ipilimumab. As DNA, the CDR3 is TGTGCCAGCAGCCAAGAATCAACTAGCGGCCTCAACATTCAGTACTTC. The encoded protein is CASSQESTSGLNIQYF.